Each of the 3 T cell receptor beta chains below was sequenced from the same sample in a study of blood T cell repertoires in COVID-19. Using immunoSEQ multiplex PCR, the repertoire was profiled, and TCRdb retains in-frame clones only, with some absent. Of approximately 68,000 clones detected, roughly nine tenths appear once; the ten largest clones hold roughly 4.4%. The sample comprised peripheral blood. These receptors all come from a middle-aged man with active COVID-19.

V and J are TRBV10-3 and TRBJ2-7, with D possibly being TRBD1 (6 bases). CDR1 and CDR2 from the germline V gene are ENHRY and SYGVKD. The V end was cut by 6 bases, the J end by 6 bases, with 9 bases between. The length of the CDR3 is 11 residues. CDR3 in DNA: TGTGCCATCAGACAGGGTCTCGAGCAGTACTTC. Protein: CAIRQGLEQYF.

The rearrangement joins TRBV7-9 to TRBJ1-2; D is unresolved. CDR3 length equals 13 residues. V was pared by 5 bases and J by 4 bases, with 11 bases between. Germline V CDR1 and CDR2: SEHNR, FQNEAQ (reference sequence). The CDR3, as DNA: TGTGCCAGCAGCGGAACCGGGAGCTATGGCTACACCTTC. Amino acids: CASSGTGSYGYTF. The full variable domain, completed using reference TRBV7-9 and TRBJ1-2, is DTGVSQNPRHKITKRGQNVTFRCDPISEHNRLYWYRQTLGQGPEFLTYFQNEAQLEKSRLLSDRFSAERPKGSFSTLEIQRTEQGDSAMYLCASSGTGSYGYTFGSGTRLTVV.

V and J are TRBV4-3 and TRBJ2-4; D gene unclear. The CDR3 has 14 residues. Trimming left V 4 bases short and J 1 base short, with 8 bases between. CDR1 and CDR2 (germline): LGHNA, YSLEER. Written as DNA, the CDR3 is TGCGCCAGCAGCCCGACGGGTGCCAAAAACATTCAGTACTTC. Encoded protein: CASSPTGAKNIQYF.